This T cell receptor beta chain was sequenced in a study of chemoradiotherapy in HPV16-positive cancers (dated by TCRdb to about 2022). Broadly, across the study: Candidate HPV-specific T-cell clones and common TCR motifs were defined through functional T-cell assays on cells from a couple of HPV16-positive patients. The study set out to ask whether T-cell immunity against the HPV oncoproteins E6 and E7 changes over the course of chemoradiotherapy and whether that immunity affects survival. TCR repertoires from roughly 93 patients with HPV-related cancers were then used to track the candidate HPV-specific TCRs and motifs.

V is shortened by 4 bases, J by 6 bases, and the region joining them spans 15 bases. Sequences MNHNY (CDR1) and SVGAGI (CDR2) are obtained from the germline V gene (reference sequence). The CDR3 starts with the cysteine, ends with the phenylalanine, and has 14 residues. The DNA shown is the 42-base CDR3, in frame from base 1. The method was the immunoSEQ multiplex PCR assay. TCRdb mirrors the immuneACCESS table, restricted to in-frame sequences. Some clones are absent from its copies; in checked studies, under half trace to an unresolved V gene, and the reason for the others is unknown. The sample table records over 8,000 clones; approximately 70% of these occur just once. Jointly, the top ten make up 14% of the sample. To note about this clone: Which antigen it targets is not known. Base qualities are not recorded, but no much larger clone differs from it by a single base.

Because repertoires were sampled repeatedly during chemoradiotherapy, clonal expansion in the tumor microenvironment could be followed. What the research found in general, with its limitations: Expansion of candidate HPV-specific clones and E7-related TCR motifs was observed in the tumor microenvironment during treatment, whereas no such expansion was observed for non-HPV-specific T cells. In HPV16-positive patients, expansion of HPV-responsive T cells during chemoradiotherapy was associated with improved recurrence-free survival. The survival association was reported for HPV16-positive patients, and the functional definition of HPV-specific T cells was derived from only two HPV16-positive patients.

The TCR originated in a human donor with HPV-associated anogenital cancer. Sample collection was performed from a patient who underwent chemoradiotherapy. The chain uses TRBV6-6 and TRBJ1-2; too little of a D gene remains to name it. The CDR3 reads as follows: CASSSASGGNGYTF. Here is the DNA: TGTGCCAGCAGTTCGGCCTCGGGTGGCAATGGCTACACCTTC.